Presented here are 20 T cell receptor beta chains from one specimen sequenced in a study of shared clonotypes between healthy human individuals. Data came from immunoSEQ multiplex PCR; TCRdb stores just in-frame clones and leaves some out. The sample consists of approximately 2,000,000 clones, roughly 90% of them appearing once. Material: naive CD4+ T cells from PBMCs. Sample subset: CD45RA+ positively selected. These receptors originate from a man aged 18 to 29 in good health. Some clones in this sample may be carry-over from other donors' samples.

V usage is TRBV7-3 and J usage is TRBJ1-5; TRBD1 might be the D (6 bases). This CDR3 is 12 amino acids long. Germline CDR1 is SGHTA and CDR2 is FQGTGA. Trimming cost V 6 bases and J 6 bases, with 9 bases left between them. The CDR3 loop is CASRQGSQPQHF. CDR3 coding DNA: TGTGCCAGCAGACAGGGATCTCAGCCCCAGCATTTT.

The rearrangement uses TRBV18 and TRBJ1-5; no clear D. V lost 5 bases and J lost 5, with 7 bases in between. The CDR3 has 12 amino acids. The germline V gene has CDR1 KGHSH and CDR2 LQKENI. The CDR3 nucleotides read TGTGCCAGCTCATCACAAGATCAGCCCCAGCATTTT. Amino acid sequence: CASSSQDQPQHF.

The chain joins TRBV28 to TRBJ1-1, with D possibly being TRBD1 (6 bases). The CDR3 loop spans 14 amino acids. The germline V gene encodes CDR1 MDHEN and CDR2 SYDVKM. With 7 bases removed from V and 5 bases from J, the gap between germline ends came to 17 bases. Here the CDR3 DNA reads TGTGCCAGCATTCGTTCGGGGGCGCGAACTGAAGCTTTCTTT. Residues: CASIRSGARTEAFF.

This clone was seen more than once but under ten times. Different DNA sequences within this sample yield the same CDR3. V is TRBV19 and J is TRBJ1-5; 7 bases fit TRBD1. V trimming: 5 bases; J trimming: 3 bases; junction bases outside the gene matches: 1. Germline-derived CDR1 and CDR2 are LNHDA and SQIVND (reference sequence). This CDR3 is built from 13 residues. This chain's CDR3 is CASSGTVNQPQHF. CDR3 in DNA: TGTGCCAGTAGTGGGACAGTCAATCAGCCCCAGCATTTT.

The rearrangement links TRBV9 to TRBJ1-3; D unclear. Trimming left V 4 bases short and J 0 bases short, with 14 bases between. The CDR3 is 16 amino acids. CDR1 SGDLS and CDR2 YYNGEE come from the germline V gene. In DNA form, the CDR3 reads TGTGCCAGCAGCCCGACGTCGGCTGCCTCTGGAAACACCATATATTTT. Amino acid sequence: CASSPTSAASGNTIYF.

A word on this clone: Within the sample, other DNA sequences also encode this same CDR3. The chain employs TRBV6-5 and TRBJ1-3; 7 bases map to TRBD1. Trimming took 2 bases from V and 2 from J; bases not matched to a gene: 3. Per the germline V gene, CDR1 is MNHEY and CDR2 is SVGAGI. This CDR3 comprises 15 residues. CDR3 bases: TGTGCCAGCAGTTACGGGCAGGGGGCTGGAAACACCATATATTTT. Translation gives CASSYGQGAGNTIYF.

This chain links TRBV11-2 with TRBJ2-5, with TRBD1 as a possible D gene (5 bases). TRBJ2-7 explains the end of the DNA better; the J call may be wrong. This CDR3 has 13 amino acids. The germline gives CDR1 SGHAT, CDR2 FQNNGV. Here the CDR3 DNA reads TGTGCCAGCAGCTTAGATCCAGGGATCGAGCAGTACTTC. Residues: CASSLDPGIEQYF.

This chain uses TRBV5-1 with TRBJ2-5; TRBD2 aligns across 11 bases. J gave up 2 bases and V 5 bases, and 8 bases lay outside the gene matches. CDR1 and CDR2 from the germline V gene are SGHRS and YFSETQ. The CDR3 loop spans 16 amino acids. This CDR3 reads CASRFQTSGKQETQYF. The CDR3 nucleotides read TGCGCCAGCAGATTCCAGACTAGCGGGAAGCAAGAGACCCAGTACTTC.

This chain uses TRBV18 with TRBJ1-5; tentatively, D is TRBD1 (5 bases). The CDR3 is 16 residues long. CDR1 KGHSH and CDR2 LQKENI come from the germline V gene. Trimming removed 6 bases at V and 0 bases at J, with 15 bases between. CDR3 sequence: CASSPLGGYSNQPQHF. In nucleotides, the CDR3 is TGTGCCAGCTCTCCCCTCGGGGGGTATAGCAATCAGCCCCAGCATTTT.

The rearrangement joins TRBV7-2 to TRBJ2-7; TRBD1 matches 9 bases. The CDR3 consists of 13 residues. V trimming: 4 bases; J trimming: 4 bases; junction bases outside the gene matches: 2. The germline CDR1 and CDR2 sequences are SGHTA and FQGNSA. In DNA form, the CDR3 reads TGTGCCAGCAGCTGGGGACAGGGTTACGAGCAGTACTTC. It is translated as CASSWGQGYEQYF.

The sample holds one count of this clone. The V and J genes are TRBV28 and TRBJ2-7; possibly TRBD2 for D (7 bases). Trimming cost V 8 bases and J 5 bases, with 16 bases left between them. This CDR3 is built from 13 residues. The germline V gene has CDR1 MDHEN and CDR2 SYDVKM. The chain's CDR3 is CASEGGPWDEQYF. CDR3 DNA: TGTGCCAGCGAGGGGGGGCCTTGGGACGAGCAGTACTTC.

The chain links TRBV21-1 to TRBJ2-4; the D call TRBD2 from the table was never checked on the DNA. TRBV21-1 is described as a pseudogene. There are 14 residues in the CDR3. CDR3 region: CATRSGRAKNIQYF. CDR3 in DNA: TGTGCCACCCGCAGCGGGAGGGCCAAAAACATTCAGTACTTC.

J is TRBJ2-1 and V is TRBV15, with no clear D. CDR1 LNHNV and CDR2 YYDKDF come from the germline V gene (reference sequence). V dropped 1 base and J dropped 0 bases, with 10 bases sitting between them. The CDR3 extends over 16 amino acids. The CDR3 loop reads CATSRGPSSSYNEQFF. The DNA for the CDR3 is TGTGCCACCAGCAGAGGACCCTCCAGCTCCTACAATGAGCAGTTCTTC.

With regard to this clone: Additional DNA sequences in this sample encode the identical CDR3. The gene calls are TRBV29-1 and TRBJ1-2; weak D call: TRBD1 (6 bases). In germline, CDR1 is SQVTM, CDR2 ANQGSEA. Trimming cost V 6 bases and J 4 bases, with 12 bases left between them. The CDR3 length is 12 residues. The chain's CDR3 is CSVEEGGYGYTF. The DNA for the CDR3 is TGCAGCGTAGAGGAGGGGGGCTATGGCTACACCTTC.

Of note for this clone: The same CDR3 can be traced to other DNA sequences in this sample. This chain links TRBV28 with TRBJ1-2; D gene uncertain. Germline CDR1 is MDHEN and CDR2 is SYDVKM. The CDR3 runs 12 residues. V lost 2 bases and J lost 8, with 9 bases in between. CDR3 DNA sequence: TGTGCCAGCAGTTTAACGGGTAACGGCTACACCTTC. Residues: CASSLTGNGYTF.

The chain combines TRBV7-2 with TRBJ1-4; the D gene is possibly TRBD1 (5 bases). Germline CDR1 is SGHTA and CDR2 is FQGNSA. Trimming took off 5 bases at V and 5 bases at J, with 12 bases between the two ends. The CDR3 consists of 14 residues. The chain's CDR3 is CASSGWAGNEKLFF. CDR3 bases: TGTGCCAGCAGCGGGTGGGCAGGGAATGAAAAACTGTTTTTT.

The chain has TRBV5-1 and TRBJ2-1; 8 bases fit TRBD1. Germline CDR1 SGHRS, CDR2 YFSETQ. The CDR3 has 15 amino acids. Trimming took 3 bases from V and 0 from J; bases not matched to a gene: 2. The CDR3 sequence is CASSWTGNSYNEQFF. In DNA form, the CDR3 reads TGCGCCAGCAGCTGGACAGGGAACTCCTACAATGAGCAGTTCTTC.

This clone has only one observation. As DNA, the CDR3 is TGTGCCAGCAGCTTAGTACGCTCTGGGGCCAACGTCCTGACTTTC. Translation: CASSLVRSGANVLTF. The chain is built from TRBV13 and TRBJ2-6; no reliable D call. CDR3 size: 15 residues. Germline-derived CDR1 and CDR2 are PRHDT and FYEKMQ (reference sequence). The germline V and J ends were trimmed by 1 base and 0 bases, with 4 bases remaining between them. Together with reference TRBV13 and TRBJ2-6, the CDR3 gives the full variable domain: AAGVIQSPRHLIKEKRETATLKCYPIPRHDTVYWYQQGPGQDPQFLISFYEKMQSDKGSIPDRFSAQQFSDYHSELNMSSLELGDSALYFCASSLVRSGANVLTFGAGSRLTVL.

The CDR3 DNA is TGTGCCTGGGAGAGCGGCGCGGGGGAGCAGTACTTC. Protein product: CAWESGAGEQYF. The chain couples TRBV30 to TRBJ2-7; perhaps TRBD2 as D (6 bases). The germline CDR1 and CDR2 sequences are GTSNPN and SVGIG (reference sequence). Deletions cut 5 bases from V and 7 bases from J, with 15 bases between. The CDR3 has 12 amino acids.

The chain is built from TRBV7-8 and TRBJ1-3; D possibly corresponds to TRBD1 (5 bases). The germline CDR1 and CDR2 sequences are SGHVS and FQNEAQ. V lost 4 bases, J lost 1 base, and 17 bases lay in between. The CDR3 has 17 residues. The DNA for the CDR3 is TGTGCCAGCAGCTACTTAGCAGCCGGGGGGTCTGGAAACACCATATATTTT. Translation gives CASSYLAAGGSGNTIYF.